Listed below are T cell receptor beta chains from one sample, sequenced in a study of blood T cell repertoires in COVID-19. Clones were read by immunoSEQ multiplex PCR, and TCRdb kept only the in-frame ones, dropping some. The sample includes around 250,000 clones, more than 70% seen only once; the top ten take roughly 3.1%. What was sequenced was peripheral blood. The source of these receptors is a woman under 30 with acute or convalescent COVID-19. Each CDR3 is given with its conserved first and last residue. D genes are given only for firm matches. A row's size may be missing; if present it is once, few, many or a size class.

D gene: -
clone size: once
J gene: TRBJ1-5
V gene: TRBV28
CDR3 protein: CASSPGPLRGSQPQHF
CDR3 DNA: TGTGCCAGCAGCCCCGGGCCCCTTCGAGGGAGTCAGCCCCAGCATTTT

D gene: -
clone size: -
J gene: TRBJ1-2
V gene: TRBV12-3/TRBV12-4
CDR3 protein: CASSSGTTYGYTF
CDR3 DNA: TGTGCCAGCAGTTCCGGGACAACATATGGCTACACCTTC

D gene: -
clone size: -
J gene: TRBJ2-7
V gene: TRBV7-2
CDR3 protein: CASSFLGIPEQYF
CDR3 DNA: TGTGCCAGCAGCTTCCTTGGCATCCCCGAGCAGTACTTC

D gene: TRBD2
clone size: -
J gene: TRBJ2-3
V gene: TRBV5-1
CDR3 protein: CASSLGPGGGSTDTQYF
CDR3 DNA: TGCGCCAGCAGCTTGGGCCCCGGCGGGGGAAGCACAGATACGCAGTATTTT

D gene: -
clone size: few
J gene: TRBJ2-1
V gene: TRBV12-3/TRBV12-4
CDR3 protein: CASSFSGNNEQFF
CDR3 DNA: TGTGCCAGCAGTTTTAGCGGTAACAATGAGCAGTTCTTC

D gene: -
clone size: few
J gene: TRBJ2-1
V gene: TRBV6-5
CDR3 protein: CASSGTGTWYNEQFF
CDR3 DNA: TGTGCCAGCAGCGGAACCGGGACTTGGTACAATGAGCAGTTCTTC

D gene: -
clone size: -
J gene: TRBJ2-1
V gene: TRBV6-6
CDR3 protein: CASSYSALASDNEQFF
CDR3 DNA: TGTGCCAGCAGTTACTCGGCCCTAGCGTCTGACAATGAGCAGTTCTTC

D gene: TRBD1
clone size: few
J gene: TRBJ2-5
V gene: TRBV20-1
CDR3 protein: CSASRGPDRVGETQYF
CDR3 DNA: TGCAGTGCTAGTAGGGGCCCGGACAGGGTAGGAGAGACCCAGTACTTC

D gene: TRBD2
clone size: -
J gene: TRBJ2-2
V gene: TRBV27
CDR3 protein: CASRLAGPNTGELFF
CDR3 DNA: TGTGCCAGCAGACTAGCGGGTCCGAACACCGGGGAGCTGTTTTTT

D gene: -
clone size: few
J gene: TRBJ2-5
V gene: TRBV7-8
CDR3 protein: CASSLVAWEETQYF
CDR3 DNA: TGTGCCAGCAGCTTAGTAGCTTGGGAAGAGACCCAGTACTTC

D gene: -
clone size: -
J gene: TRBJ2-3
V gene: TRBV7-2
CDR3 protein: CASSSGHGDTQYF
CDR3 DNA: TGTGCCAGCAGCTCGGGACATGGAGATACGCAGTATTTT

D gene: -
clone size: -
J gene: TRBJ1-2
V gene: TRBV4-2
CDR3 protein: CASSMGSYGYTF
CDR3 DNA: TGTGCCAGCAGCATGGGCAGCTATGGCTACACCTTC

D gene: -
clone size: -
J gene: TRBJ2-7
V gene: TRBV6-1
CDR3 protein: CASSEAVEGSSYEQYF
CDR3 DNA: TGTGCCAGCAGTGAAGCGGTAGAGGGAAGTTCCTACGAGCAGTACTTC

D gene: TRBD2
clone size: -
J gene: TRBJ2-3
V gene: TRBV9
CDR3 protein: CASSPRLAGAGPYF
CDR3 DNA: TGTGCCAGCAGCCCGAGACTAGCGGGGGCCGGCCCGTATTTT

D gene: -
clone size: -
J gene: TRBJ1-5
V gene: TRBV6-2/TRBV6-3
CDR3 protein: CASSYWGLSIPQHF
CDR3 DNA: TGTGCCAGCAGTTACTGGGGACTCTCAATACCCCAGCATTTT

D gene: TRBD2
clone size: -
J gene: TRBJ2-7
V gene: TRBV14
CDR3 protein: CASSPIAGGHGQYF
CDR3 DNA: TGTGCCAGCAGCCCGATAGCGGGAGGGCACGGGCAGTACTTC

D gene: TRBD1
clone size: -
J gene: TRBJ1-5
V gene: TRBV28
CDR3 protein: CASSLSRQGLAQPQHF
CDR3 DNA: TGTGCCAGCAGTTTATCACGACAGGGACTAGCTCAGCCCCAGCATTTT

D gene: -
clone size: few
J gene: TRBJ2-1
V gene: TRBV3-1/TRBV3-2
CDR3 protein: CASSQDLGRGSEQFF
CDR3 DNA: TGTGCCAGCAGCCAAGATCTGGGTCGGGGGAGTGAGCAGTTCTTC

D gene: TRBD1
clone size: -
J gene: TRBJ2-7
V gene: TRBV10-3
CDR3 protein: CAISFRDRSYEQYF
CDR3 DNA: TGTGCCATCAGTTTCAGGGACAGGAGTTACGAGCAGTACTTC

D gene: -
clone size: -
J gene: TRBJ2-7
V gene: TRBV7-8
CDR3 protein: CASSLAGRSSYEQYF
CDR3 DNA: TGTGCCAGCAGCTTAGCGGGGAGGAGCTCCTACGAGCAGTACTTC

D gene: TRBD2
clone size: -
J gene: TRBJ2-1
V gene: TRBV11-3
CDR3 protein: CASSDLAGPYNEQFF
CDR3 DNA: TGTGCCAGCAGCGATCTAGCGGGACCCTACAATGAGCAGTTCTTC

D gene: -
clone size: -
J gene: TRBJ2-5
V gene: TRBV6-5
CDR3 protein: CASSRELQETQYF
CDR3 DNA: TGTGCCAGCAGTCGGGAACTACAAGAGACCCAGTACTTC

D gene: -
clone size: -
J gene: TRBJ2-3
V gene: TRBV6-5
CDR3 protein: CASSYSVAVDTQYF
CDR3 DNA: TGTGCCAGCAGTTACTCTGTGGCGGTTGATACGCAGTATTTT

D gene: -
clone size: -
J gene: TRBJ1-6
V gene: TRBV27
CDR3 protein: CASSPSPAGLYNSPLHF
CDR3 DNA: TGTGCCAGCAGTCCGTCGCCTGCGGGGCTATATAATTCACCCCTCCACTTT

D gene: TRBD2
clone size: few
J gene: TRBJ2-1
V gene: TRBV12-3/TRBV12-4
CDR3 protein: CASTQNSGIEQFF
CDR3 DNA: TGTGCCAGCACCCAAAACAGCGGGATTGAGCAGTTCTTC

D gene: -
clone size: -
J gene: TRBJ2-7
V gene: TRBV12-3/TRBV12-4
CDR3 protein: CASSFLRVGEQYF
CDR3 DNA: TGTGCCAGCAGTTTTCTGCGTGTTGGCGAGCAGTACTTC

D gene: -
clone size: -
J gene: TRBJ2-3
V gene: TRBV4-3
CDR3 protein: CASSQVMESDTQYF
CDR3 DNA: TGCGCCAGCAGCCAAGTGATGGAGTCAGATACGCAGTATTTT

D gene: TRBD1
clone size: -
J gene: TRBJ1-3
V gene: TRBV27
CDR3 protein: CASSFGQGSGNTIYF
CDR3 DNA: TGTGCCAGCAGTTTCGGACAGGGCTCTGGAAACACCATATATTTT

D gene: -
clone size: -
J gene: TRBJ1-2
V gene: TRBV5-1
CDR3 protein: CASSLDRSNYGYTF
CDR3 DNA: TGCGCCAGCAGCTTGGATCGGTCTAACTATGGCTACACCTTC

D gene: TRBD2
clone size: -
J gene: TRBJ2-7
V gene: TRBV7-2
CDR3 protein: CASSGGTSGRNVQYF
CDR3 DNA: TGTGCCAGCAGCGGGGGGACTAGCGGGAGGAATGTGCAGTACTTC

D gene: TRBD1
clone size: few
J gene: TRBJ2-5
V gene: TRBV27
CDR3 protein: CASRLSRDSLQETQYF
CDR3 DNA: TGTGCCAGCAGACTTTCCCGGGACAGTCTACAAGAGACCCAGTACTTC

D gene: TRBD2
clone size: -
J gene: TRBJ2-3
V gene: TRBV12-5
CDR3 protein: CASGLAESTDTQYF
CDR3 DNA: TGTGCTAGTGGCCTAGCGGAGAGCACAGATACGCAGTATTTT

D gene: TRBD2
clone size: -
J gene: TRBJ2-7
V gene: TRBV9
CDR3 protein: CASSAGLAGGLYEQYF
CDR3 DNA: TGTGCCAGCAGCGCCGGACTAGCGGGAGGTCTCTACGAGCAGTACTTC

D gene: TRBD2
clone size: -
J gene: TRBJ2-2
V gene: TRBV5-6
CDR3 protein: CASSPTRGGLVTGELFF
CDR3 DNA: TGTGCCAGCAGCCCAACCCGCGGGGGGTTGGTCACCGGGGAGCTGTTTTTT

D gene: TRBD1
clone size: -
J gene: TRBJ2-7
V gene: TRBV30
CDR3 protein: CAWSPTGPGYEQYF
CDR3 DNA: TGTGCCTGGAGCCCGACAGGGCCGGGGTACGAGCAGTACTTC

D gene: TRBD1
clone size: -
J gene: TRBJ2-5
V gene: TRBV5-1
CDR3 protein: CASSGRTGAEETQYF
CDR3 DNA: TGCGCCAGCAGCGGCCGGACAGGGGCCGAAGAGACCCAGTACTTC

D gene: -
clone size: once
J gene: TRBJ1-1
V gene: TRBV27
CDR3 protein: CASSFPGAEAFF
CDR3 DNA: TGTGCCAGCAGTTTCCCCGGGGCTGAAGCTTTCTTT

D gene: -
clone size: once
J gene: TRBJ2-5
V gene: TRBV27
CDR3 protein: CASSPPLRRETQYF
CDR3 DNA: TGTGCCAGCAGTCCCCCCCTTCGTCGAGAGACCCAGTACTTC

D gene: -
clone size: -
J gene: TRBJ2-7
V gene: TRBV25-1
CDR3 protein: CASSPISPLGNEQYF
CDR3 DNA: TGTGCCAGCAGTCCAATTAGCCCTCTTGGCAACGAGCAGTACTTC

D gene: -
clone size: -
J gene: TRBJ1-6
V gene: TRBV28
CDR3 protein: CASSANSPLHF
CDR3 DNA: TGTGCCAGCAGCGCGAATTCACCCCTCCACTTT

D gene: TRBD1
clone size: -
J gene: TRBJ2-7
V gene: TRBV6-5
CDR3 protein: CASNQQGAGYEQYF
CDR3 DNA: TGTGCCAGCAACCAACAGGGGGCCGGTTACGAGCAGTACTTC

D gene: TRBD2
clone size: -
J gene: TRBJ2-7
V gene: TRBV7-8
CDR3 protein: CASSSQRENYEQYF
CDR3 DNA: TGTGCCAGCAGCTCCCAGCGGGAGAACTACGAGCAGTACTTC

D gene: -
clone size: -
J gene: TRBJ2-3
V gene: TRBV18
CDR3 protein: CASSPRPQDTQYF
CDR3 DNA: TGTGCCAGCTCACCGAGGCCCCAAGACACGCAGTATTTT